A selection of T cell receptor beta chains follows, all from one sample in a study of blood T cell repertoires in COVID-19. Clones were read by immunoSEQ multiplex PCR, and TCRdb kept only the in-frame ones, dropping some. The sample lists 160,000 or so clones; 80% were seen once. The sample taken for sequencing was peripheral blood. These receptors originate from a man aged 65-85 years with active or convalescent COVID-19. Both conserved end residues are part of each CDR3. D genes are given only for firm matches. The listing skips clone size in some rows; elsewhere it reads once, few, many or a size class.

V gene,CDR3 length,clone size,D gene,J gene,CDR3 DNA,CDR3 protein
TRBV6-5,14,-,-,TRBJ2-5,TGTGCCAGCCTGGAGGGTGGGTTCCAAGAGACCCAGTACTTC,CASLEGGFQETQYF
TRBV3-1/TRBV3-2,13,-,TRBD1,TRBJ2-1,TGCGCCAGCAGACCTAAGGGGGCTACAGAGCAGTTCTTC,CASRPKGATEQFF
TRBV10-2,15,-,-,TRBJ1-4,TGCGCCAGCAGCCACCCAGGGGAAGGGAATGAAAAACTGTTTTTT,CASSHPGEGNEKLFF
TRBV6-5,14,-,TRBD1,TRBJ2-7,TGTGCCAGCAGCCCGGGACAGGGGATCGTCGAGCAGTACTTC,CASSPGQGIVEQYF
TRBV7-2,15,-,TRBD1,TRBJ1-2,TGTGCCAGCAGACCCGGGACAGGGATGTCCTATGGCTACACCTTC,CASRPGTGMSYGYTF
TRBV30,14,-,-,TRBJ1-4,TGTGCCTGGAGTCAGGGGTTCGGTAATGAAAAACTGTTTTTT,CAWSQGFGNEKLFF
TRBV6-5,15,-,TRBD1,TRBJ2-7,TGTGCCAGCAGCCTTCTCCGACAGGGTTCTGGCGAGCAGTACTTC,CASSLLRQGSGEQYF
TRBV6-5,14,-,TRBD1,TRBJ1-1,TGTGCCAGCAGTTACTCGACAGGGTACACTGAAGCTTTCTTT,CASSYSTGYTEAFF
TRBV7-2,15,-,-,TRBJ1-2,TGTGCCAGCAGCTTAAACGGGATCGTAGGCTATGGCTACACCTTC,CASSLNGIVGYGYTF
TRBV19,15,-,TRBD1,TRBJ1-2,TGTGCCAGTAGTCCCCGGGACAGGGGAAACTATGGCTACACCTTC,CASSPRDRGNYGYTF
TRBV18,15,-,TRBD1,TRBJ1-4,TGTGCCAGCTCACCGATAGGGGGCCCTAATGAAAAACTGTTTTTT,CASSPIGGPNEKLFF
TRBV27,14,-,TRBD1,TRBJ1-1,TGTGCCAGCCGACAGGGATTCATGAACACTGAAGCTTTCTTT,CASRQGFMNTEAFF
TRBV7-9,13,-,-,TRBJ2-1,TGTGCCTCCGCGGCAGGGGCGAACAATGAGCAGTTCTTC,CASAAGANNEQFF
TRBV7-2,15,-,-,TRBJ2-2,TGTGCCAGCAGCTTATGGCTGTCGAACACCGGGGAGCTGTTTTTT,CASSLWLSNTGELFF
TRBV5-1,17,-,TRBD1,TRBJ2-1,TGCGCCAGCAGCTCAGACTCAGGACAGGGGGCATACAATGAGCAGTTCTTC,CASSSDSGQGAYNEQFF
TRBV5-1,15,-,TRBD1,TRBJ1-1,TGCGCCAGCAGCGCGGGACAGCTCATGAACACTGAAGCTTTCTTT,CASSAGQLMNTEAFF
TRBV10-1,15,-,TRBD2,TRBJ2-2,TGCGCCAGCAGTGAGAACCAGCGGGGCAGCGGGGAGCTGTTTTTT,CASSENQRGSGELFF
TRBV19,14,-,-,TRBJ2-1,TGTGCCAGTAGTATGATCGGACGGGAGCGCGAGCAGTTCTTC,CASSMIGREREQFF
TRBV6-5,14,-,TRBD1,TRBJ1-5,TGTGCCAGCAGACTGACAGGGGGCAATCAGCCCCAGCATTTT,CASRLTGGNQPQHF
TRBV28,13,few,-,TRBJ1-2,TGTGCCAGCAGTCCCACAGTAGGCTATGGCTACACCTTC,CASSPTVGYGYTF
TRBV6-2/TRBV6-3,12,-,-,TRBJ1-6,TGTGCCAGCAGTTCAGGGAATTCACCCCTCCACTTT,CASSSGNSPLHF
TRBV2,13,-,-,TRBJ1-5,TGTGCCAGCAGTGAATGGCGGGATCAGCCCCAGCATTTT,CASSEWRDQPQHF
TRBV2,15,once,-,TRBJ1-1,TGTGCCAGCAGTGAATTGGGCACAACGAACACTGAAGCTTTCTTT,CASSELGTTNTEAFF
TRBV7-9,16,-,TRBD2,TRBJ2-3,TGTGCCAGCAGCCAACGGCGCGGGGGGGCAACAGATACGCAGTATTTT,CASSQRRGGATDTQYF
TRBV2,15,few,-,TRBJ2-6,TGTGCCAGCCAGGGGTCCGACTCTGGGGCCAACGTCCTGACTTTC,CASQGSDSGANVLTF
TRBV5-4,15,-,-,TRBJ1-1,TGTGCCAGCAGCTCTCCCGGCGGAGGGAGAACTGAAGCTTTCTTT,CASSSPGGGRTEAFF
TRBV19,12,-,-,TRBJ1-1,TGTGCCAGTGGGGGGTTGGGCTCTGAAGCTTTCTTT,CASGGLGSEAFF
TRBV29-1,12,-,-,TRBJ2-1,TGCAGCGTTGAAGAGCCGGGACTTGAGCAGTTCTTC,CSVEEPGLEQFF
TRBV5-6,15,-,TRBD1,TRBJ1-3,TGTGCCAGCAGCTTTCTTGACAGGGTGGGAAACACCATATATTTT,CASSFLDRVGNTIYF
TRBV14,13,-,-,TRBJ1-2,TGTGCCAGCAGCCAAGATCATTTTACATTGATCACCTTC,CASSQDHFTLITF
TRBV6-2/TRBV6-3,21,-,TRBD2,TRBJ2-3,TGTGCCAGCAGTTACGCCGGACTAGCGGGGGGTATCCTCGGGGACACAGATACGCAGTATTTT,CASSYAGLAGGILGDTDTQYF
TRBV7-9,14,-,-,TRBJ1-1,TGTGCCAGCAGAACCGCAGCGGGGGACACTGAAGCTTTCTTT,CASRTAAGDTEAFF
TRBV2,13,-,-,TRBJ1-2,TGTGCCAGCAGTGAGATGAGCTCGGGTGGCTACACCTTC,CASSEMSSGGYTF
TRBV5-1,16,-,TRBD1,TRBJ2-1,TGCGCCAGCAGCCCAATTCCCGGGACAGGGGGCAATGAGCAGTTCTTC,CASSPIPGTGGNEQFF
TRBV18,14,-,-,TRBJ2-5,TGTGCCAGCTCACCAGACAGAGCGCAAGAGACCCAGTACTTC,CASSPDRAQETQYF
TRBV19,14,-,-,TRBJ2-3,TGTGCCACCCAGTGGACAAGAGGAGCGGATACGCAGTATTTT,CATQWTRGADTQYF
TRBV3-1/TRBV3-2,14,-,TRBD2,TRBJ2-7,TGTGCCAGCAGCCAAGAGCCCAGGGAGGGGGAGCAGTACTTC,CASSQEPREGEQYF
TRBV6-5,15,-,-,TRBJ1-3,TGTGCCAGCAGTTACTCGAGAGTCTCTGGAAACACCATATATTTT,CASSYSRVSGNTIYF
TRBV27,15,-,-,TRBJ1-1,TGTGCCAGCAGCCGGAACAGGGAATACAACACTGAAGCTTTCTTT,CASSRNREYNTEAFF
TRBV6-5,15,once,TRBD1,TRBJ2-7,TGTGCCAGCCTGACTCAACCGGGACAGGGGAGCGAGCAGTACTTC,CASLTQPGQGSEQYF
TRBV12-5,14,-,-,TRBJ2-2,TGTGCTAGTGGTAAGCCCCCGAACACCGGGGAGCTGTTTTTT,CASGKPPNTGELFF
TRBV12-5,13,-,TRBD1,TRBJ1-1,TGTGCTAGCTCTAGGACAGGGCACACTGAAGCTTTCTTT,CASSRTGHTEAFF
TRBV19,15,-,TRBD1,TRBJ1-2,TGTGCCAGTAGTATCGTAGGACAGGGCGTCTATGGCTACACCTTC,CASSIVGQGVYGYTF
TRBV7-2,12,once,-,TRBJ1-1,TGTGCCAGCAGCCAGACGGGGTTGGGAGCTTTCTTT,CASSQTGLGAFF
TRBV6-2/TRBV6-3,14,-,-,TRBJ1-2,TGTGCCAGCAGCCCGGGGCTCGGGAACTATGGCTACACCTTC,CASSPGLGNYGYTF
TRBV12-3/TRBV12-4,13,-,-,TRBJ2-2,TGTGCCAGTGCGCGGCCGAACACCGGGGAGCTGTTTTTT,CASARPNTGELFF
TRBV5-8,14,-,-,TRBJ2-7,TGTGCCAGCAGCCTCTACCCAACCAGGTGGGAGCAGTACTTC,CASSLYPTRWEQYF
TRBV7-8,15,-,TRBD2,TRBJ2-1,TGTGCCAGCACCTTTACTAGCGGGGGGTACAATGAGCAGTTCTTC,CASTFTSGGYNEQFF
TRBV2,15,-,TRBD2,TRBJ2-7,TGTGCCAGCAACCGACTAGCGGGAGGGCCCTACGAGCAGTACTTC,CASNRLAGGPYEQYF
TRBV12-5,15,-,TRBD1,TRBJ1-1,TGTGCTAGTGGTTTGGGGTGGGACAGGGGTCGAGAAAGTTTCTTT,CASGLGWDRGRESFF
TRBV2,16,-,TRBD2,TRBJ2-2,TGTGCCAGCAGTGACTTAACTAGCGGGAGCACCGGGGAGCTGTTTTTT,CASSDLTSGSTGELFF
TRBV5-4,14,-,TRBD1,TRBJ2-7,TGTGCCAGCAGTCCTACAGGGGATTCCTACGAGCAGTACTTC,CASSPTGDSYEQYF
TRBV27,14,once,TRBD2,TRBJ2-7,TGTGCCAGCAGTTTAGAGCGGGGCACCTACGAGCAGTACTTC,CASSLERGTYEQYF
TRBV7-6,13,once,-,TRBJ1-2,TGTGCCAGCAGCCCCGGGAACAACTATGGCTACACCTTC,CASSPGNNYGYTF